A single T cell receptor (beta chain) is shown here with its context. This entry belongs to a study of blood T cell repertoires in COVID-19. Study-level information: COVID-19 samples collected from the United States, Italy and Spain covered acute and convalescent phases. Nucleic acid was either cDNA or gDNA, and it came from T cells, B-cell-depleted T cells, or PBMCs.

Source study methods: It was from reference gene primer amplification that nucleated cell counts were estimated. Generated by immunoSEQ multiplex PCR, the TCRdb table keeps only in-frame clones and is missing some. V, J and clone size reflect that table, while D and trimming were determined from the DNA. The repertoire includes about 59,000 clones, less than 75% of them detected once, and around 13% sits in the top ten. The germline V gene has CDR1 GTSNPN and CDR2 SVGIG (reference sequence). The CDR3 has 14 amino acids. Trimming cost V 0 bases and J 7 bases, with 10 bases left between them. This receptor was identified in a woman in her 70s with acute or convalescent COVID-19. J is TRBJ1-6 and V is TRBV30; D might be TRBD1 (5 bases). What was sequenced was peripheral blood. The CDR3 nucleotides read TGTGCCTGGAGTGTTTGGACATCAAATTCACCCCTCCACTTT. This encodes CAWSVWTSNSPLHF.